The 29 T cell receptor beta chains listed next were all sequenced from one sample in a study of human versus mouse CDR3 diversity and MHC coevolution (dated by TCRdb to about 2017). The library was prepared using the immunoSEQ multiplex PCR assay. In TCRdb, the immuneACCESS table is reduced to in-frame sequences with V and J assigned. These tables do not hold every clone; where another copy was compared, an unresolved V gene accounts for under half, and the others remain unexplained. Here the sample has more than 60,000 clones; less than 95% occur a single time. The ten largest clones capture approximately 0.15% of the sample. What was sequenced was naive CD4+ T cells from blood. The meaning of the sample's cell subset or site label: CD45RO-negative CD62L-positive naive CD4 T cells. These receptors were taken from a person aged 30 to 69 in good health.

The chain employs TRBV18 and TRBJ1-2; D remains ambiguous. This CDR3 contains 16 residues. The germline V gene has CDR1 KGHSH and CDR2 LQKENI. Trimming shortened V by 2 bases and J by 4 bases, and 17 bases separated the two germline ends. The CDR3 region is CASSPATPSIAYGYTF. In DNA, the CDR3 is TGTGCCAGCTCACCAGCCACACCTTCGATCGCCTATGGCTACACCTTC.

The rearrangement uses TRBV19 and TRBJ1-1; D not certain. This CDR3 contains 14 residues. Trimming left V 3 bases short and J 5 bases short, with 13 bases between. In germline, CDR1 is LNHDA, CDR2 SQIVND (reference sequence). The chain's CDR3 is CASSMEGRGTEAFF. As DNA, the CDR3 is TGTGCCAGTAGTATGGAGGGTCGTGGGACTGAAGCTTTCTTT.

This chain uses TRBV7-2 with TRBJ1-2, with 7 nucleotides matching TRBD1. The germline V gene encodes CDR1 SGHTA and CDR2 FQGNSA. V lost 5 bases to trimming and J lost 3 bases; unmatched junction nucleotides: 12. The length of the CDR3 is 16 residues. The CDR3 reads CASSPRPTGTDYGYTF. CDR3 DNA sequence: TGTGCCAGCAGCCCGCGGCCGACAGGGACGGACTATGGCTACACCTTC.

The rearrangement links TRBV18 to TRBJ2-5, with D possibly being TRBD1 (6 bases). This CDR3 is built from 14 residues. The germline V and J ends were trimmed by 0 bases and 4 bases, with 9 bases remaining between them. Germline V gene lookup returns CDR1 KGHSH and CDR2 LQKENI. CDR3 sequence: CASSPPAGAETQYF. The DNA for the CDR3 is TGTGCCAGCTCACCACCCGCAGGGGCAGAGACCCAGTACTTC.

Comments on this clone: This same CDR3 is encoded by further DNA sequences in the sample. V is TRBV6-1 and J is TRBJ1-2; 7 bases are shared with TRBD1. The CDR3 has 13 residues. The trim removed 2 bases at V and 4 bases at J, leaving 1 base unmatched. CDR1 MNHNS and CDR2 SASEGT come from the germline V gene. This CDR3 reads CASSETGVYGYTF. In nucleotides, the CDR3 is TGTGCCAGCAGTGAAACAGGGGTCTATGGCTACACCTTC.

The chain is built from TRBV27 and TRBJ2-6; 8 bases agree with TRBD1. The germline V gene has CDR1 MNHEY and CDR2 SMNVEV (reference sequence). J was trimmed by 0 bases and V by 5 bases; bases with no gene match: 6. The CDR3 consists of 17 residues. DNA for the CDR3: TGTGCCAGCAGTAGACAGGGGAGCACCTCTGGGGCCAACGTCCTGACTTTC. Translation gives CASSRQGSTSGANVLTF.

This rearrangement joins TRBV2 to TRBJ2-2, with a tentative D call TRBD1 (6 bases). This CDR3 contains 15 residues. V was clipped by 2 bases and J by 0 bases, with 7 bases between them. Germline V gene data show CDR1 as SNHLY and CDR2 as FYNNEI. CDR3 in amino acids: CASSEQGTNTGELFF. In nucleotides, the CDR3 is TGTGCCAGCAGTGAACAGGGGACGAACACCGGGGAGCTGTTTTTT. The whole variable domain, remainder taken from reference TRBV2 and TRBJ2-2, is EPEVTQTPSHQVTQMGQEVILRCVPISNHLYFYWYRQILGQKVEFLVSFYNNEISEKSEIFDDQFSVERPDGSNFTLKIRSTKLEDSAMYFCASSEQGTNTGELFFGEGSRLTVL.

The CDR3 DNA is TGTGCCAGCAGCCCAGGGGGGACTCCGAGCGGGGAGCTGTTTTTT. Its protein is CASSPGGTPSGELFF. This sequence joins TRBV9 and TRBJ2-2; D may be TRBD1 (7 bases). Between the trimmed V and J ends, which lost 4 bases and 7 bases, there was a span of 17 bases. CDR1 SGDLS and CDR2 YYNGEE come from the germline V gene. This CDR3 is 15 amino acids long.

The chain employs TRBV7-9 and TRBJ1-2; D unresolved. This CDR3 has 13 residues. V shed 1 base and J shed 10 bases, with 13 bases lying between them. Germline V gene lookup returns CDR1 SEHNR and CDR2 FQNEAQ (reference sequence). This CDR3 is CASSLVDNSDYTF. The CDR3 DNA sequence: TGTGCCAGCAGCTTAGTAGACAATTCCGACTACACCTTC.

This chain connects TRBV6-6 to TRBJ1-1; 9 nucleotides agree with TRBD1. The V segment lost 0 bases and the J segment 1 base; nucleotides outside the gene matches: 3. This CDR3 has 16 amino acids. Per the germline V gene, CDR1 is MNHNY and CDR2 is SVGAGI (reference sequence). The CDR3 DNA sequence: TGTGCCAGCAGTTACTCGCAGGACAGGGGGAACACTGAAGCTTTCTTT. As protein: CASSYSQDRGNTEAFF.

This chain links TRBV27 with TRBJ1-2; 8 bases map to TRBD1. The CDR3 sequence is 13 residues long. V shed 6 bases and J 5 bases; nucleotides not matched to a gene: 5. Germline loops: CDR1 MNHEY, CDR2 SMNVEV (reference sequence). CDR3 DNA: TGTGCCAGCAGCAACGACAGGGGTTATGGCTACACCTTC. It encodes CASSNDRGYGYTF.

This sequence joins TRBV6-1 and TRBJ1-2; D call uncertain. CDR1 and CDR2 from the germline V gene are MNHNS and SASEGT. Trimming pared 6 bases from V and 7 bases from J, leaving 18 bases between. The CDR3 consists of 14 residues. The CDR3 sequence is CASSPSSAGSGYTF. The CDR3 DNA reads TGTGCCAGCAGCCCAAGCTCCGCCGGGTCTGGCTACACCTTC.

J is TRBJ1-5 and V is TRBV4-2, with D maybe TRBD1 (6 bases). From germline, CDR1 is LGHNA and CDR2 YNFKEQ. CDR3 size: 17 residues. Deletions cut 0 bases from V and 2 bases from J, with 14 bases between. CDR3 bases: TGTGCCAGCAGCCAAGAAGTCAGGGGTGGAGGCAATCAGCCCCAGCATTTT. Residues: CASSQEVRGGGNQPQHF.

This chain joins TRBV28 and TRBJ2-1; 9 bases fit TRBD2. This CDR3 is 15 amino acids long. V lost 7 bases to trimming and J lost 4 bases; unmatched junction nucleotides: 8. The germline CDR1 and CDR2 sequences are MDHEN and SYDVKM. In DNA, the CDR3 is TGTGCCAGCACTCCCCCTAGCGGGGCGTACAATGAGCAGTTCTTC. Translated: CASTPPSGAYNEQFF.

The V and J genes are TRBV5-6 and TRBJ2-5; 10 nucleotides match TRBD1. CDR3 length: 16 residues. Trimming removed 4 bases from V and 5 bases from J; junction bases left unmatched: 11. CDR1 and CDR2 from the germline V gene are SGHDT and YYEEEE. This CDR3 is CASSTDDRGLGETQYF. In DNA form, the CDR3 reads TGTGCCAGCAGCACCGATGACAGGGGGCTTGGGGAGACCCAGTACTTC. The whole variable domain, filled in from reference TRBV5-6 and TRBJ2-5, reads DAGVTQSPTHLIKTRGQQVTLRCSPKSGHDTVSWYQQALGQGPQFIFQYYEEEERQRGNFPDRFSGHQFPNYSSELNVNALLLGDSALYLCASSTDDRGLGETQYFGPGTRLLVL.

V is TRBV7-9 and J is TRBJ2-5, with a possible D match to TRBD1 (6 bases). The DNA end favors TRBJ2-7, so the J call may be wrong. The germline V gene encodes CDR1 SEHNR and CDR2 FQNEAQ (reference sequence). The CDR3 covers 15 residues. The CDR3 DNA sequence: TGTGCCAGCAGCTTAGTCCCGGGGACAACTAACGAGCAGTACTTC. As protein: CASSLVPGTTNEQYF.

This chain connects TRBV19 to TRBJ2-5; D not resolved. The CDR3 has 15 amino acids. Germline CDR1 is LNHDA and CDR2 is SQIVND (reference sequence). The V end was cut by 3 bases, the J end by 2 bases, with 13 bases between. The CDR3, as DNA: TGTGCCAGTAGTATTTTGTCCAACAAACAAGAGACCCAGTACTTC. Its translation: CASSILSNKQETQYF.

The CDR3 is CASSVQGAYGYTF. CDR3 DNA: TGTGCCAGCAGCGTCCAGGGTGCTTATGGCTACACCTTC. The chain links TRBV9 to TRBJ1-2; perhaps TRBD1 as D (5 bases). The germline gives CDR1 SGDLS, CDR2 YYNGEE. The CDR3 covers 13 residues. Trimming stripped 2 bases from V and 5 bases from J, with 10 bases between.

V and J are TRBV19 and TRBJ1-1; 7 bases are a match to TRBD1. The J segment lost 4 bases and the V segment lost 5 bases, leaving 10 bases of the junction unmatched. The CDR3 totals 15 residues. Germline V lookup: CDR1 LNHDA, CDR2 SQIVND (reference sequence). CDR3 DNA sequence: TGTGCCAGTAGTTACCGCACAGGGGCGGGCACTGAAGCTTTCTTT. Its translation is CASSYRTGAGTEAFF.

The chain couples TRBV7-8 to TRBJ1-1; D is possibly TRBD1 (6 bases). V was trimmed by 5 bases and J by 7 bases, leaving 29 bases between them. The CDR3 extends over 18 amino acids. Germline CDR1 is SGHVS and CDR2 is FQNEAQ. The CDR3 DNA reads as TGTGCCAGCAGCCTAAAGATACAGGGTGAGAGGCCCAAGGGTGAAGCTTTCTTT. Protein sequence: CASSLKIQGERPKGEAFF.

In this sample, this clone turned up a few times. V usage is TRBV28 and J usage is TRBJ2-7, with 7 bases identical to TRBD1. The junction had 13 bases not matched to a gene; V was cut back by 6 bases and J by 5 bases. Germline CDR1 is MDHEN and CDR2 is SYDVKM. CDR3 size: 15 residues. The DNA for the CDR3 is TGTGCCAGCAGCTCTCCGACAGGGATTTCTCACGAGCAGTACTTC. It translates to CASSSPTGISHEQYF.

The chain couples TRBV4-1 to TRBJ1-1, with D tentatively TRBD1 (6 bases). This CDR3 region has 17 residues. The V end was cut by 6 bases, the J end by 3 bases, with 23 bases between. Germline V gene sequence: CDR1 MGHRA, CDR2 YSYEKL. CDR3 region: CASSPSPLRGVDTEAFF. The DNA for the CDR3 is TGCGCCAGCAGTCCATCCCCCCTCAGGGGTGTGGACACTGAAGCTTTCTTT.

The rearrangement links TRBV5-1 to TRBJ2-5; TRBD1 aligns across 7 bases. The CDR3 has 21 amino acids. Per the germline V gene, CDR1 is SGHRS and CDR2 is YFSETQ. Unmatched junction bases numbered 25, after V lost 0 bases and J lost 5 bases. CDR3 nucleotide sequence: TGCGCCAGCAGCTTGGCCGGGTTTTTAGGGGACAGTAGATTCGGACAGGAGACCCAGTACTTC. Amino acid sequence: CASSLAGFLGDSRFGQETQYF.

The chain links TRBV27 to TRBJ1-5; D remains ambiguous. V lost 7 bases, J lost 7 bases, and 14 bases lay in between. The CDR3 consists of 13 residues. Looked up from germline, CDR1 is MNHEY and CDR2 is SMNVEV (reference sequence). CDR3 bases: TGTGCCAGCACAACAAAATCGGGGCAGCCCCAGCATTTT. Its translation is CASTTKSGQPQHF.

The CDR3 DNA is TGTGCCAGCAGACTAGCGGGGGTCAACACCGGGGAGCTGTTTTTT. It is translated as CASRLAGVNTGELFF. The V and J genes are TRBV27 and TRBJ2-2; 11 bases agree with TRBD2. V was clipped by 6 bases and J by 2 bases; unmatched bases: 2. CDR3 length: 15 residues. Looked up from germline, CDR1 is MNHEY and CDR2 is SMNVEV (reference sequence).

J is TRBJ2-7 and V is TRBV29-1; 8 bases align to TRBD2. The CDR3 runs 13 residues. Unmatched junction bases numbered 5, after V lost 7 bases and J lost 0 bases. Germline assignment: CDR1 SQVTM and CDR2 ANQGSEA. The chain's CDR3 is CSAVAGNSYEQYF. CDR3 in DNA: TGCAGCGCCGTAGCGGGGAACTCCTACGAGCAGTACTTC.

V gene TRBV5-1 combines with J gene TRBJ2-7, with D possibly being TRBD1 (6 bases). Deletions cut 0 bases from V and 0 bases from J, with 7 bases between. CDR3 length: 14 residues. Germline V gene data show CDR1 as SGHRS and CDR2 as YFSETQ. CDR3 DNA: TGCGCCAGCAGCTTGGGGGACACCTCCTACGAGCAGTACTTC. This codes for CASSLGDTSYEQYF.

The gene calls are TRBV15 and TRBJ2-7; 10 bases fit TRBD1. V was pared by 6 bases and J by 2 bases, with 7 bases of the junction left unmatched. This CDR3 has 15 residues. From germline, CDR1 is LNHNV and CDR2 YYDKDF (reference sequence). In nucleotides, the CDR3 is TGTGCCACCAGAGAGGACAGGGGGAGCACCTACGAGCAGTACTTC. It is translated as CATREDRGSTYEQYF.

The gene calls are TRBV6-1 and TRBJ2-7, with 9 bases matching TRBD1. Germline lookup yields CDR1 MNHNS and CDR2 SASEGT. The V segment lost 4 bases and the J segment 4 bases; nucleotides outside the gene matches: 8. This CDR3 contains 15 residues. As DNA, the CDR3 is TGTGCCAGCAGTGGCCGGGACAGGGTGGGTTACGAGCAGTACTTC. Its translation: CASSGRDRVGYEQYF.